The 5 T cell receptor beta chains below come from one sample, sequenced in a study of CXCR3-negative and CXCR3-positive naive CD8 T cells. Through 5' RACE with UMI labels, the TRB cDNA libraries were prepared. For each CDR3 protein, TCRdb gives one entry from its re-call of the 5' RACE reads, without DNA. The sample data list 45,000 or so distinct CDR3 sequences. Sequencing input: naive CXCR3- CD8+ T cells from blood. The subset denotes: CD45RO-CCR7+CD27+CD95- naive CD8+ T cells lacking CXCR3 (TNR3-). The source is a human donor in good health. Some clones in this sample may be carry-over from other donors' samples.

The CDR3 protein is CATSDPRQGGSEAFF. The V and J genes are TRBV24-1 and TRBJ1-1; without DNA, the TCRdb call of TRBD1 cannot be checked. The CDR3 spans 15 residues. Germline CDR1 is KGHDR and CDR2 is SFDVKD.

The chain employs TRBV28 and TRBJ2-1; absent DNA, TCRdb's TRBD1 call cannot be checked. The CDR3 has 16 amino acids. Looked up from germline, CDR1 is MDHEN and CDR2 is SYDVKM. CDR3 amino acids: CASSPGSNSGYNEQFF.

The CDR3 sequence: CASSSSDREGETQYF. The chain combines TRBV5-1 with TRBJ2-5; the D gene TCRdb calls, TRBD1, cannot be checked with no DNA. CDR3 length equals 15 residues. Looked up from germline, CDR1 is SGHRS and CDR2 is YFSETQ.

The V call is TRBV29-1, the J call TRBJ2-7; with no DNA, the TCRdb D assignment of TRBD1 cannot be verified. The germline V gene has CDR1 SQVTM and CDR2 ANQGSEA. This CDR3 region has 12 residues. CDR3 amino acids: CSVALVSDEQYF.

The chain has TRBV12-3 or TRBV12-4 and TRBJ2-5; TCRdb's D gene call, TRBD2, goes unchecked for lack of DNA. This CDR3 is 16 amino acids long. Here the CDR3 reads CASSLETSGSGATQYF.